The source of this TCR beta chain is a study of T cell responses to AZD1222 COVID-19 vaccine. Trimming pared 4 bases from V and 10 bases from J, leaving 7 bases between. The CDR3 is made up of 11 amino acids. Here immunoSEQ multiplex PCR was the method, and the copy in TCRdb shows in-frame clones only, minus some. The profile shows some 55,000 clones, approximately 90% of them singletons. Source: peripheral blood, taken on day 0 of AZD1222 vaccination. The receptor comes from an adult in good health. The V and J genes are TRBV12-3 or TRBV12-4 and TRBJ1-4; D remains unclear. The CDR3: CASSSSGKLFF. As DNA, the CDR3 is TGTGCCAGCAGTTCCAGTGGAAAACTGTTTTTT.